This T cell receptor (beta chain) was captured in a study of control samples from healthy donors and cancer patients. Assay: immunoSEQ multiplex PCR; the TCRdb copy retains only in-frame clones and omits some. In the table there are 100,000 to 150,000 clones, approximately 87% of which are singletons. This CDR3 is 17 amino acids long. Germline V gene lookup returns CDR1 LNHDA and CDR2 SQIVND (reference sequence). Deletions cut 6 bases from V and 6 bases from J, with 24 bases between. This clone was recorded only once. Material: blood. The chain recombines TRBV19 with TRBJ2-1, with D tentatively TRBD2 (5 bases). The origin of this receptor is a man aged 55-75 years in good health. The CDR3 spells CASRPHGKKDGGNEQFF. DNA for the CDR3: TGTGCCAGTAGACCCCACGGGAAAAAGGATGGCGGCAATGAGCAGTTCTTC. The entire variable domain, with the rest obtained from reference TRBV19 and TRBJ2-1, is as follows: DGGITQSPKYLFRKEGQNVTLSCEQNLNHDAMYWYRQDPGQGLRLIYYSQIVNDFQKGDIAEGYSVSREKKESFPLTVTSAQKNPTAFYLCASRPHGKKDGGNEQFFGPGTRLTVL.